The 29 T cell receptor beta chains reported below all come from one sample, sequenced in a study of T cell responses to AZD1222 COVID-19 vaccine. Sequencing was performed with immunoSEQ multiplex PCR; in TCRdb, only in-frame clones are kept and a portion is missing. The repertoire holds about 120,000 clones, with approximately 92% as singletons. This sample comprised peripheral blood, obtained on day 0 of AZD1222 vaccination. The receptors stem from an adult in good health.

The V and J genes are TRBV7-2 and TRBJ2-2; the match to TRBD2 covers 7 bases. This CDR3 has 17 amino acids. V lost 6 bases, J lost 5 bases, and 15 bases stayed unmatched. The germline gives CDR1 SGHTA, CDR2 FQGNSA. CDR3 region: CASSSRPAGSLTGELFF. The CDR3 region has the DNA TGTGCCAGCAGTTCACGCCCAGCGGGAAGCTTGACCGGGGAGCTGTTTTTT.

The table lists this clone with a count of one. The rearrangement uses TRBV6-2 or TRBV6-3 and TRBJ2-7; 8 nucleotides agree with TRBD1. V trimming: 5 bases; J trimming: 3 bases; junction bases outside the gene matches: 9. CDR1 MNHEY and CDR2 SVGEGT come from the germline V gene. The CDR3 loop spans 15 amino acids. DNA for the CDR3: TGTGCCAGCAGTCCGGACAGGGCAAAGATCTACGAGCAGTACTTC. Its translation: CASSPDRAKIYEQYF.

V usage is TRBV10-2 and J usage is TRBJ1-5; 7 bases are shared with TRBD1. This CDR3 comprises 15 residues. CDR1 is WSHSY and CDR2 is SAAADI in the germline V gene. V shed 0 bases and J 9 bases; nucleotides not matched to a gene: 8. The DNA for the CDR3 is TGCGCCAGCAGTGAGTCGGAGACAGGGAACTGGCCCCAGCATTTT. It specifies CASSESETGNWPQHF.

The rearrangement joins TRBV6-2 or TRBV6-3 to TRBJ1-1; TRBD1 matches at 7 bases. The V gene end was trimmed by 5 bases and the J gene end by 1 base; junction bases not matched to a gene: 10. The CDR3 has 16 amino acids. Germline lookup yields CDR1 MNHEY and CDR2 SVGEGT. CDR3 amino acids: CASSHRRQGENTEAFF. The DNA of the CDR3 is TGTGCCAGCAGTCACCGTCGACAGGGTGAGAACACTGAAGCTTTCTTT.

The CDR3 region has the DNA TGCGCCAGCAGCCAGATCACAGGTGGGAACACTGAAGCTTTCTTT. This codes for CASSQITGGNTEAFF. The chain employs TRBV4-1 and TRBJ1-1; D possibly corresponds to TRBD1 (5 bases). Trimming took off 3 bases at V and 1 base at J, with 12 bases between the two ends. CDR1 and CDR2 (germline): MGHRA, YSYEKL. This CDR3 is 15 amino acids long.

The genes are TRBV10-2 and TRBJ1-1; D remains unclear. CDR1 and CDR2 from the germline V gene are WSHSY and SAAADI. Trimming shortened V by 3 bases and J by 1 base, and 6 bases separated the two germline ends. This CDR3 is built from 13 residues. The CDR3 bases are TGCGCCAGCAGTGACTGGGAGAACACTGAAGCTTTCTTT. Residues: CASSDWENTEAFF.

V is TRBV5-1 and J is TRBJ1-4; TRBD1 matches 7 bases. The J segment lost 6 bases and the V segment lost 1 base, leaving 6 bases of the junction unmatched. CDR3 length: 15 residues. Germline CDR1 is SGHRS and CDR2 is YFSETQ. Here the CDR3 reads CASSLTGTVDEKLFF. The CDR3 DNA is TGCGCCAGCAGCTTGACGGGGACAGTCGATGAAAAACTGTTTTTT.

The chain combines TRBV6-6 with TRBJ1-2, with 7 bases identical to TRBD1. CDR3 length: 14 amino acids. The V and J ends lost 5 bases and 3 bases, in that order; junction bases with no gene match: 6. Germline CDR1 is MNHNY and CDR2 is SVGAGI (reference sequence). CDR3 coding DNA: TGTGCCAGCAGTGACGTCGGGACAGACTATGGCTACACCTTC. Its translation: CASSDVGTDYGYTF.

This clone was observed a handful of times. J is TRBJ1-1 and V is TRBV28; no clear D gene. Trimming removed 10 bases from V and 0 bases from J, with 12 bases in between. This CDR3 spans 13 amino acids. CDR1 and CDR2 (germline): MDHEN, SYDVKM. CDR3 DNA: TGTGCCACCCTAGGCCTCCTGAACACTGAAGCTTTCTTT. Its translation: CATLGLLNTEAFF.

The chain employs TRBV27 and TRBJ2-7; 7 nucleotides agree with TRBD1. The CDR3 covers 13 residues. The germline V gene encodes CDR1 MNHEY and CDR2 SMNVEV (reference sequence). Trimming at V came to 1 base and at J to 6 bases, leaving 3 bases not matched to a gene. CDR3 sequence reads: CASSLFAGGEQYF. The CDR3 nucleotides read TGTGCCAGCAGTTTATTCGCAGGGGGCGAGCAGTACTTC.

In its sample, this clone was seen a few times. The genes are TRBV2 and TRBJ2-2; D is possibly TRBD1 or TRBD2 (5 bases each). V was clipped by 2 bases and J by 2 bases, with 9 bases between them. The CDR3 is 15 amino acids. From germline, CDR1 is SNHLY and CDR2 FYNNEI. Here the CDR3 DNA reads TGTGCCAGCAGTGAATTCGGGGCTAACACCGGGGAGCTGTTTTTT. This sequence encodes CASSEFGANTGELFF. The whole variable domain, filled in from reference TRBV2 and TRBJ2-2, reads EPEVTQTPSHQVTQMGQEVILRCVPISNHLYFYWYRQILGQKVEFLVSFYNNEISEKSEIFDDQFSVERPDGSNFTLKIRSTKLEDSAMYFCASSEFGANTGELFFGEGSRLTVL.

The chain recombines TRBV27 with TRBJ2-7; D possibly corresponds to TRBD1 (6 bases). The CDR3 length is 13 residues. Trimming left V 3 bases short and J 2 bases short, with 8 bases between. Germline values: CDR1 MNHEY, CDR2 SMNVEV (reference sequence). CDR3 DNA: TGTGCCAGCAGTTTTGGGACAACCTACGAGCAGTACTTC. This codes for CASSFGTTYEQYF.

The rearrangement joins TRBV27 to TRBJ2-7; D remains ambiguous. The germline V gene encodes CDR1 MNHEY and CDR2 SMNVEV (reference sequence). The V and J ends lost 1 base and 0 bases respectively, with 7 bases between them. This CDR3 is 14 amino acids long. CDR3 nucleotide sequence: TGTGCCAGCAGTTTATACCTGAGCTCCTACGAGCAGTACTTC. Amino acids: CASSLYLSSYEQYF.

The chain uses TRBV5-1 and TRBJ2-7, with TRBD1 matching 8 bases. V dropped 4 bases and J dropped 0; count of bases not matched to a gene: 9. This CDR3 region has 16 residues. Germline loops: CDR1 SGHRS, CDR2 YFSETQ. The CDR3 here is CASSLTGAKSSYEQYF. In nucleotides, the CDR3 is TGCGCCAGCAGCCTGACAGGGGCGAAGAGCTCCTACGAGCAGTACTTC.

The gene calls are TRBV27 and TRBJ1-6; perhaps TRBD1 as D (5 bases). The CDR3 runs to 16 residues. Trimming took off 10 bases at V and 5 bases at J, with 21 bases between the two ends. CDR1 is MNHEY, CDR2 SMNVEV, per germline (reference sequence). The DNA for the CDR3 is TGTGCCACCGACACCCCCGGGGGTTCGGATAATTCACCCCTCCACTTT. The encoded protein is CATDTPGGSDNSPLHF.

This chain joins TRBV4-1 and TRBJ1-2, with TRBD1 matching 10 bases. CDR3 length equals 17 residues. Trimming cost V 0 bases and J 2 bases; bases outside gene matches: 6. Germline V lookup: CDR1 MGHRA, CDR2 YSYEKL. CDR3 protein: CASSQEDRQGANYGYTF. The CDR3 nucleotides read TGCGCCAGCAGCCAAGAGGACCGACAGGGGGCCAACTATGGCTACACCTTC.

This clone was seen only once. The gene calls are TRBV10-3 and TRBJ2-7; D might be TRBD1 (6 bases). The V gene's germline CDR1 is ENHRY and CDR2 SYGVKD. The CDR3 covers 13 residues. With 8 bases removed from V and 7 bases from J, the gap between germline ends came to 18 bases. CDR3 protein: CAIRSADREEQYF. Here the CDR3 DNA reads TGTGCCATCCGATCTGCGGACAGAGAGGAGCAGTACTTC.

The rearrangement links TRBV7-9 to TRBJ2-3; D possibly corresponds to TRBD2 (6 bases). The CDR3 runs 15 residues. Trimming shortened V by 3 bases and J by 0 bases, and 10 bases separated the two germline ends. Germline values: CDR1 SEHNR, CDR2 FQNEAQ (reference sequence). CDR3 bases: TGTGCCAGCAGCTTCGCGGGACTCAGCACAGATACGCAGTATTTT. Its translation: CASSFAGLSTDTQYF.

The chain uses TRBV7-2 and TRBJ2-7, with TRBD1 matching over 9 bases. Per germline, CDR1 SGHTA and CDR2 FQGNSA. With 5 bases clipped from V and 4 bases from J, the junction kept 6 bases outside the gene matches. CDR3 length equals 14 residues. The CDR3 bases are TGTGCCAGCAGCATACATGGACAGGGGTACGAGCAGTACTTC. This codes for CASSIHGQGYEQYF.

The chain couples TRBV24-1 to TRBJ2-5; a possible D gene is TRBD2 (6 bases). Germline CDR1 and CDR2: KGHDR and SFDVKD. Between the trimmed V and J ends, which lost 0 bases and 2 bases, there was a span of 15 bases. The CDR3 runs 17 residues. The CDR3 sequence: CATSDLVGGGEQETQYF. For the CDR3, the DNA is TGTGCCACCAGTGATTTGGTGGGGGGTGGAGAACAAGAGACCCAGTACTTC.

The CDR3 DNA reads TGTGCCAGCAGTCCCTCGGGCAACTATGGCTACACCTTC. Its protein is CASSPSGNYGYTF. The chain couples TRBV6-2 or TRBV6-3 to TRBJ1-2; unclear D gene. The germline V and J ends were trimmed by 5 bases and 2 bases, with 9 bases remaining between them. The CDR3 consists of 13 residues. Germline V gene sequence: CDR1 MNHEY, CDR2 SVGEGT.

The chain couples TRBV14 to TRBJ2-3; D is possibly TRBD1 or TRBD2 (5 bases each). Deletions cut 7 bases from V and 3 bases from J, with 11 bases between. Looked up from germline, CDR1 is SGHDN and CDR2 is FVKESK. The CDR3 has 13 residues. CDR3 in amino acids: CASNGWGTDTQYF. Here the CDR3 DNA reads TGTGCCAGCAACGGTTGGGGGACAGATACGCAGTATTTT. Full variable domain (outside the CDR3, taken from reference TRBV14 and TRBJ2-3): EAGVTQFPSHSVIEKGQTVTLRCDPISGHDNLYWYRRVMGKEIKFLLHFVKESKQDESGMPNNRFLAERTGGTYSTLKVQPAELEDSGVYFCASNGWGTDTQYFGPGTRLTVL.

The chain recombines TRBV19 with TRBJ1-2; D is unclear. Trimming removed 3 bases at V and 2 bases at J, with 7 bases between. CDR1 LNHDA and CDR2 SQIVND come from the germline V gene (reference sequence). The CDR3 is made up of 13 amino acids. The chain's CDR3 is CASSIQVNYGYTF. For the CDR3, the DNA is TGTGCCAGTAGTATCCAGGTCAACTATGGCTACACCTTC.

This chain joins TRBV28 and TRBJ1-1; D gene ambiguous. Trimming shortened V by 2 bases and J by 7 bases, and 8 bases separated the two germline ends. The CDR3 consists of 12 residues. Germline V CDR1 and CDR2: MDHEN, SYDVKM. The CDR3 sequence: CASSLNWGEAFF. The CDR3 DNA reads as TGTGCCAGCAGTTTAAATTGGGGTGAAGCTTTCTTT.

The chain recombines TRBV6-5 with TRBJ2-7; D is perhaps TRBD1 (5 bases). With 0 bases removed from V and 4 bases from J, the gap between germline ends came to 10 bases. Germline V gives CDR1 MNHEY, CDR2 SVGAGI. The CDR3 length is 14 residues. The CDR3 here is CASSYSTVGYEQYF. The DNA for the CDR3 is TGTGCCAGCAGTTACTCGACAGTAGGGTACGAGCAGTACTTC.

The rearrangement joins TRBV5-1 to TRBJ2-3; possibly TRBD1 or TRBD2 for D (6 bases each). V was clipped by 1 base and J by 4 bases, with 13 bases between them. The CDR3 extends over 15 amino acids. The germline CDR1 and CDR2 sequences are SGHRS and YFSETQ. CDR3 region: CASSLPLRGADTQYF. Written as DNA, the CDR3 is TGCGCCAGCAGCTTGCCTCTGAGGGGGGCAGATACGCAGTATTTT.

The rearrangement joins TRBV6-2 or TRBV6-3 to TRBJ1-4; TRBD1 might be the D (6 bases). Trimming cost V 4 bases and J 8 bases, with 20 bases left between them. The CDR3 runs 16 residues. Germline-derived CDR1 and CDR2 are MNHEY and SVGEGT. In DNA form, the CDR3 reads TGTGCCAGCAGTTTCTTGGACGAGGGCGACAGGGAAAAACTGTTTTTT. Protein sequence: CASSFLDEGDREKLFF.

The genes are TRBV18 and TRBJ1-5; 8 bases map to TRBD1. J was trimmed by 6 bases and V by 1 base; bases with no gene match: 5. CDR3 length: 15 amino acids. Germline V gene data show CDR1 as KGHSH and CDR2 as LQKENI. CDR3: CASSPQTGVGQPQHF. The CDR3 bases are TGTGCCAGCTCACCACAGACAGGGGTGGGTCAGCCCCAGCATTTT.

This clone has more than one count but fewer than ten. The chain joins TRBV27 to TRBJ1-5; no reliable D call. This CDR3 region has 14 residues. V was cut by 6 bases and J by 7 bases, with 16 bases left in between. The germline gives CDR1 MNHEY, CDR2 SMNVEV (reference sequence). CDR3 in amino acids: CASSSSVRAQPQHF. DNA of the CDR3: TGTGCCAGCAGCAGCTCTGTCCGAGCCCAGCCCCAGCATTTT.